The 16 T cell receptor beta chains listed next were all sequenced from one sample in a study of long-term antiretroviral therapy in people with HIV. Investigators performed immunoSEQ version v3.0 at survey level. TCRdb's table, derived via immunoSEQ multiplex PCR, lists solely in-frame clones and lacks some. The data hold about 14,000 clones, with roughly three quarters observed a single time. The input for sequencing was unsorted PBMCs, taken 3.1 years after starting antiretroviral therapy. All receptors derive from a man aged 35-49 years with HIV.

The chain has TRBV11-3 and TRBJ2-1; TRBD2 agrees at 12 bases. CDR3 length: 15 residues. V lost 6 bases, J lost 12 bases, and 12 bases stayed unmatched. Germline V gene sequence: CDR1 SGHNT, CDR2 YENEEA. This CDR3 reads CASRRTSGVGFLQFF. The CDR3 bases are TGTGCCAGCAGACGGACTAGCGGGGTGGGATTCTTGCAGTTCTTC.

In its sample, this clone was seen a few times. This chain joins TRBV5-1 and TRBJ1-2, with D perhaps TRBD1 (5 bases). CDR1 is SGHRS, CDR2 YFSETQ, per germline. Trimming shortened V by 4 bases and J by 2 bases, and 15 bases separated the two germline ends. CDR3 length equals 15 residues. The DNA for the CDR3 is TGCGCCAGCAGCCCAGAGCGGGAGGGGAACTATGGCTACACCTTC. Translating it yields CASSPEREGNYGYTF.

This clone appeared once. V is TRBV30 and J is TRBJ2-7, with 10 bases that match TRBD2. The CDR3 loop spans 13 amino acids. CDR1 and CDR2 from the germline V gene are GTSNPN and SVGIG (reference sequence). After removal of 4 bases from V and 6 bases from J, the junction contained 6 bases not matched to a gene. The CDR3 DNA is TGTGCCTGGAACCCCTTAGCGGGGGGCGAGCAGTACTTC. It specifies CAWNPLAGGEQYF.

The chain joins TRBV6-6 to TRBJ1-1; no clear D gene. V was trimmed by 7 bases and J by 5 bases, leaving 8 bases between them. This CDR3 comprises 11 residues. Germline V CDR1 and CDR2: MNHNY, SVGAGI (reference sequence). The CDR3 sequence is CASKGYTEAFF. As DNA, the CDR3 is TGTGCCAGCAAAGGGTATACTGAAGCTTTCTTT.

The chain links TRBV19 to TRBJ1-3, with D tentatively TRBD1 (5 bases). V was shortened by 0 bases and J by 4 bases, with 16 bases between the two germline ends. The germline V gene has CDR1 LNHDA and CDR2 SQIVND (reference sequence). The CDR3 consists of 17 residues. The CDR3 nucleotides are TGTGCCAGTAGTATAGATCTTCAATCGTGGACAGGAAACACCATATATTTT. Protein: CASSIDLQSWTGNTIYF.

This clone has only a few counts. The genes are TRBV9 and TRBJ2-4, with 7 bases that match TRBD2. V gave up 0 bases and J gave up 10 bases; unmatched junction bases: 4. The CDR3 is 13 residues long. Germline V gives CDR1 SGDLS, CDR2 YYNGEE. The CDR3 spells CASSVEWEGIQYF. In nucleotides, the CDR3 is TGTGCCAGCAGCGTAGAGTGGGAGGGAATTCAGTACTTC. Combining the CDR3 with reference TRBV9 and TRBJ2-4 gives the whole variable domain DSGVTQTPKHLITATGQRVTLRCSPRSGDLSVYWYQQSLDQGLQFLIQYYNGEERAKGNILERFSAQQFPDLHSELNLSSLELGDSALYFCASSVEWEGIQYFGAGTRLSVL.

The chain employs TRBV4-1 and TRBJ2-3; 13 bases are a match to TRBD2. This CDR3 is built from 19 residues. The germline gives CDR1 MGHRA, CDR2 YSYEKL. V trimming: 0 bases; J trimming: 6 bases; junction bases outside the gene matches: 12. Here the CDR3 reads CASSQEGILLAGGKDTQYF. The CDR3 nucleotides read TGCGCCAGCAGCCAAGAAGGGATATTACTAGCGGGGGGGAAGGATACGCAGTATTTT.

The chain joins TRBV19 to TRBJ2-2; D is unresolved. This CDR3 contains 14 residues. Trimming removed 2 bases from V and 4 bases from J, with 8 bases in between. The germline CDR1 and CDR2 sequences are LNHDA and SQIVND (reference sequence). The CDR3 protein is CASSILVVTGELFF. The CDR3 bases are TGTGCCAGTAGTATATTGGTTGTCACCGGGGAGCTGTTTTTT.

About this clone itself: The same CDR3 also results from other DNA sequences found in this sample. V and J are TRBV5-4 and TRBJ1-1, with 9 positions matching TRBD1. This CDR3 is 14 amino acids long. Trimming removed 0 bases from V and 8 bases from J; junction bases left unmatched: 5. From germline, CDR1 is SGHNT and CDR2 YYREEE (reference sequence). The CDR3 loop reads CASSLAVTGGEAFF. CDR3 sequence (DNA): TGTGCCAGCAGCTTGGCCGTTACAGGGGGCGAAGCTTTCTTT.

V usage is TRBV2 and J usage is TRBJ2-3, with D possibly being TRBD2 (5 bases). Per germline, CDR1 SNHLY and CDR2 FYNNEI. V shed 8 bases and J shed 8 bases, with 14 bases lying between them. The CDR3 spans 12 residues. The CDR3 is CASRSEGVTQYF. CDR3 in DNA: TGTGCCAGCCGTAGTGAGGGCGTTACGCAGTATTTT.

The genes are TRBV18 and TRBJ1-1; D perhaps matches TRBD1 (5 bases). Germline assignment: CDR1 KGHSH and CDR2 LQKENI. V lost 6 bases and J 7 bases, leaving 15 bases between the germline ends. The CDR3 is 13 residues long. The CDR3 DNA is TGTGCCAGCTCGGCGGAGGGGAGGGGTGAAGCTTTCTTT. Translating it yields CASSAEGRGEAFF.

This clone was counted between two and nine times. The chain combines TRBV19 with TRBJ1-3; D remains unclear. The CDR3 is made up of 14 amino acids. Between the trimmed V and J ends, which lost 7 bases and 0 bases, there was a span of 10 bases. CDR1 is LNHDA, CDR2 SQIVND, per germline (reference sequence). As DNA, the CDR3 is TGTGCCAGTAAAACCGTCGGCTCTGGAAACACCATATATTTT. This gives the protein CASKTVGSGNTIYF.

The chain carries TRBV6-1 and TRBJ1-2, with TRBD1 matching over 12 bases. The ends lost 2 bases at V and 5 bases at J; junction bases unmatched: 9. Germline V gene data show CDR1 as MNHNS and CDR2 as SASEGT. This CDR3 has 17 residues. The chain's CDR3 is CASSESGTGGKVYGYTF. CDR3 in DNA: TGTGCCAGCAGTGAATCTGGGACAGGGGGCAAAGTTTATGGCTACACCTTC.

This rearrangement joins TRBV30 to TRBJ1-2; D gene uncertain. Trimming took 0 bases from V and 8 from J, leaving 16 bases between them. There are 14 residues in the CDR3. From germline, CDR1 is GTSNPN and CDR2 SVGIG (reference sequence). The CDR3 coding sequence is TGTGCCTGGAGTGTCGCGATCGGAGTCAGGGGCTACACCTTC. It specifies CAWSVAIGVRGYTF.

The chain joins TRBV12-2 to TRBJ2-2; TRBD1, the D gene given by the table, was not confirmed from the DNA. TRBV12-2 constitutes a pseudogene. The CDR3 extends over 16 amino acids. The CDR3 loop is CASRLAKSLATGELFF. The DNA of the CDR3 is TGTGCAAGTCGCTTAGCGAAATCTCTGGCAACCGGGGAGCTGTTTTTT.

This clone was detected only once. J is TRBJ2-5 and V is TRBV19, with D possibly being TRBD1 (6 bases). Trimming stripped 1 base from V and 4 bases from J, with 10 bases between. The CDR3 totals 14 residues. Germline assignment: CDR1 LNHDA and CDR2 SQIVND (reference sequence). CDR3 loop: CASSIGAGVETQYF. The CDR3 nucleotides read TGTGCCAGTAGTATAGGGGCAGGGGTAGAGACCCAGTACTTC.